Listed below are T cell receptor beta chains from one sample, sequenced in a study of blood T cells in healthy people across ages. TCRdb reprocessed the 5' RACE reads with MiXCR, giving one entry per CDR3 protein. Of approximately 780,000 distinct CDR3 sequences detected, roughly 25% appear once; the ten largest clones hold over 2.5%. The same sample was also used in a study of T cells of mothers and their children.

What was sequenced was blood. All receptors derive from a boy younger than 18 in good health. Each CDR3 is given with its conserved first and last residue.

V gene	J gene	CDR3 protein
TRBV7-9	TRBJ1-2	CASSRRGPTNYGYTF
TRBV6-5	TRBJ2-1	CASSDLYNEQFF
TRBV6-4	TRBJ2-7	CASSAMGLAGAEQYF
TRBV10-3	TRBJ2-5	CAISELRAGETQYF
TRBV3-1	TRBJ1-2	CASSQAGPNYGYTF
TRBV28	TRBJ2-1	CASSPRGGVSNEQFF
TRBV5-1	TRBJ2-4	CASSSPPTGGLLAKNIQYF
TRBV11-2	TRBJ1-1	CASSPRGRAPNTEAFF
TRBV3-1	NA	CASSLGLAGEAEQFF
TRBV10-3	TRBJ2-1	CAISESRTGGANEQFF
TRBV30	TRBJ2-7	CAWSVEGWRQAYEQYF
TRBV15	TRBJ2-7	CATSRDPSYEQYF
TRBV2	TRBJ2-3	CAYSGGPNTDTQYF
TRBV7-2	TRBJ2-2	CASSLKSRGSGELFF
TRBV28	TRBJ1-1	CATETLTEAFF
TRBV3-1	TRBJ2-5	CASSQVTGGGETQYF
TRBV12-5	TRBJ2-7	CASASGMGQGVYEQYF
TRBV12-3/TRBV12-4	TRBJ2-4	CASRAPQGAGTKNIQYF
TRBV12-3/TRBV12-4	TRBJ2-5	CASSNGWGETQYF
TRBV20-1	TRBJ1-2	CSARDITQGPFNYGYTF
TRBV12-3/TRBV12-4	TRBJ1-6	CASSYNRNSPLHF
TRBV7-6	NA	CASSSDPTYEQYF
TRBV6-5	TRBJ2-3	CASSSLAGGLDTQYF
TRBV10-3	TRBJ1-5	CAISESKQPQHF
TRBV15	TRBJ2-1	CATSRARTGPNEQFF
TRBV27	TRBJ2-2	CASSPLEGLLTGELFF
TRBV19	TRBJ2-5	CASSIDRTSGEQQETQYF
TRBV18	TRBJ2-3	CASSPGTGGAGDTQYF
TRBV4-2	NA	CASSPRGAGNNEQFF
TRBV20-1	TRBJ2-5	CSASGTSGSQGETQYF
TRBV20-1	TRBJ2-7	CSARDYRTSYEQYF